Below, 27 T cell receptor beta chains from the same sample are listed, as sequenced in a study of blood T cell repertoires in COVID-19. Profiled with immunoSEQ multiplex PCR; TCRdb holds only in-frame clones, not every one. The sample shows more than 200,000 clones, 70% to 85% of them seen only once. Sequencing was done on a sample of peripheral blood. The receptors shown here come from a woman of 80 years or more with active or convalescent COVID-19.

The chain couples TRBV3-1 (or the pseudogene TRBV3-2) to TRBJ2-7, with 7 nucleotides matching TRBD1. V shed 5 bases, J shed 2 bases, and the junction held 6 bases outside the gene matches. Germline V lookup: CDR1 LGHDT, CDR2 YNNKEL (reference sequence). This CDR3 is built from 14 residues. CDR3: CASSFRDSAYEQYF. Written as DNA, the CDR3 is TGTGCCAGCAGCTTTCGGGACAGTGCCTACGAGCAGTACTTC.

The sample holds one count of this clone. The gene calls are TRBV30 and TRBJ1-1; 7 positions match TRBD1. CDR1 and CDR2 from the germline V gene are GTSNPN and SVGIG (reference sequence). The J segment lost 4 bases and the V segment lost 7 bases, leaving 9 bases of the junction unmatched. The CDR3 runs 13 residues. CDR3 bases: TGTGCCTTAAACAGGGGTTCGGGCACTGAAGCTTTCTTT. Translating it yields CALNRGSGTEAFF.

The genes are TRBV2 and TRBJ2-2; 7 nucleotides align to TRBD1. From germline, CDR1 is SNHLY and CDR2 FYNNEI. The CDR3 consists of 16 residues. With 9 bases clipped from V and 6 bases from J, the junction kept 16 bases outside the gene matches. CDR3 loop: CASRYGGQMKSGELFF. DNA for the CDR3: TGTGCCAGTAGATATGGGGGACAGATGAAATCCGGGGAGCTGTTTTTT.

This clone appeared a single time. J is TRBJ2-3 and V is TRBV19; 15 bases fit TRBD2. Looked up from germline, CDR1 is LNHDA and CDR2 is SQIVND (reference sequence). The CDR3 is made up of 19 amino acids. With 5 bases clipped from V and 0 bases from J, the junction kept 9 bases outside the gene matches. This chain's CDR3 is CASSVSGTSGRISTDTQYF. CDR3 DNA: TGTGCCAGTAGTGTCTCCGGGACTAGCGGGAGGATCAGCACAGATACGCAGTATTTT.

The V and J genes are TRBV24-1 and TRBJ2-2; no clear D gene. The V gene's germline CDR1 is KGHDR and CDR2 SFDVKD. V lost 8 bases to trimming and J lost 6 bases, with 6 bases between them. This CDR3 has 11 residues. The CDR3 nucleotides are TGTGCCACCACTAGTGCCGGGGAGCTGTTTTTT. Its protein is CATTSAGELFF.

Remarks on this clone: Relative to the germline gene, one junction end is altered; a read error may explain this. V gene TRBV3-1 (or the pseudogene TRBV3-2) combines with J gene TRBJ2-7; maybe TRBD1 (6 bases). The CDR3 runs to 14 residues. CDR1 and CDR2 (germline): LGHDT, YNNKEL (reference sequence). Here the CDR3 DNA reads TGTGCCAGCAGCCAAGCAGGGGTGGGATACGGGCAGTACTTC. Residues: CASSQAGVGYGQYF.

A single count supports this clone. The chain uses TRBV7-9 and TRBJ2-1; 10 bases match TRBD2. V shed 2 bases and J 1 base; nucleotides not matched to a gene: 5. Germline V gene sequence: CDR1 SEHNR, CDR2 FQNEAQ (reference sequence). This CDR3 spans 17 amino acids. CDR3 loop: CASSLTFSGGSYNEQFF. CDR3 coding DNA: TGTGCCAGCAGCTTAACCTTTAGCGGGGGGTCCTACAATGAGCAGTTCTTC. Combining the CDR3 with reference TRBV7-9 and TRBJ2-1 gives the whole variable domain DTGVSQNPRHKITKRGQNVTFRCDPISEHNRLYWYRQTLGQGPEFLTYFQNEAQLEKSRLLSDRFSAERPKGSFSTLEIQRTEQGDSAMYLCASSLTFSGGSYNEQFFGPGTRLTVL.

DNA for the CDR3: TGTGCCAGCAACAGGGTGGAGGATCAGCCCCAGCATTTT. Translating it yields CASNRVEDQPQHF. The chain carries TRBV2 and TRBJ1-5; D possibly corresponds to TRBD1 (6 bases). There are 13 residues in the CDR3. The germline CDR1 and CDR2 sequences are SNHLY and FYNNEI. The V and J ends lost 7 bases and 5 bases respectively, with 12 bases between them. Using reference TRBV2 and TRBJ1-5 for the parts outside the CDR3, the full variable domain is EPEVTQTPSHQVTQMGQEVILRCVPISNHLYFYWYRQILGQKVEFLVSFYNNEISEKSEIFDDQFSVERPDGSNFTLKIRSTKLEDSAMYFCASNRVEDQPQHFGDGTRLSIL.

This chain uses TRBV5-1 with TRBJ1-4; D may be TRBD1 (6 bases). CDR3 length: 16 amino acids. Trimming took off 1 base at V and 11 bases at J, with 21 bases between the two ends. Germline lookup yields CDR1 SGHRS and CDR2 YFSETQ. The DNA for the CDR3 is TGCGCCAGCAGCTTGAATGGGCAGGGGACATCGGAGAAACTGTTTTTT. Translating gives CASSLNGQGTSEKLFF.

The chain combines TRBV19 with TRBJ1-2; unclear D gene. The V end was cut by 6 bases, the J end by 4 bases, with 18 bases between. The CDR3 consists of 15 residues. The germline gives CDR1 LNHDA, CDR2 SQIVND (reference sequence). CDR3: CASSLDYKPLYGYTF. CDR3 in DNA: TGTGCCAGTAGCCTTGACTACAAGCCCCTCTATGGCTACACCTTC.

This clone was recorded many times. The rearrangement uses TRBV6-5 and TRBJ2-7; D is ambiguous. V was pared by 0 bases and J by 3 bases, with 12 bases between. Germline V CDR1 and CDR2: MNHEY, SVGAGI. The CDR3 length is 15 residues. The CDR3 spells CASSYSVQRVYEQYF. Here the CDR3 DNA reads TGTGCCAGCAGTTACTCTGTTCAACGAGTCTACGAGCAGTACTTC.

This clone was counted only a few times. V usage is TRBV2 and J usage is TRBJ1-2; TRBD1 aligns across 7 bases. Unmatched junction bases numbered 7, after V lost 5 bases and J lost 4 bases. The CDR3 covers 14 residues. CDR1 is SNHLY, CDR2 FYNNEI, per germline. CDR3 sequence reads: CASSIAGTAYGYTF. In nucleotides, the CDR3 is TGTGCCAGCAGTATTGCCGGGACAGCCTATGGCTACACCTTC.

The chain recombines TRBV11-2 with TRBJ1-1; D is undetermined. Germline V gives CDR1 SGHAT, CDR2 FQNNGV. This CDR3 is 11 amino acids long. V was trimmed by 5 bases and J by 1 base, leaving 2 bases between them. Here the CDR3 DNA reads TGTGCCAGCAGCCGGAACACTGAAGCTTTCTTT. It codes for CASSRNTEAFF.

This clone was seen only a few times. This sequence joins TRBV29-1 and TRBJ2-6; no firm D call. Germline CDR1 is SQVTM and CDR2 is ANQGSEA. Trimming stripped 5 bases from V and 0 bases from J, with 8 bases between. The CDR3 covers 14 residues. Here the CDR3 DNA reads TGCAGCGTTACAAGTCACTCTGGGGCCAACGTCCTGACTTTC. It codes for CSVTSHSGANVLTF.

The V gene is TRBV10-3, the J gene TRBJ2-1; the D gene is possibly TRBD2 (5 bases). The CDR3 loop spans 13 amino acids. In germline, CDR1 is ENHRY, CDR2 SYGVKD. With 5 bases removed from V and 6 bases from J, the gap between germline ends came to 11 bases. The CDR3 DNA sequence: TGTGCCATCAGTAATCCGGGAAGCAATGAGCAGTTCTTC. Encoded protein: CAISNPGSNEQFF.

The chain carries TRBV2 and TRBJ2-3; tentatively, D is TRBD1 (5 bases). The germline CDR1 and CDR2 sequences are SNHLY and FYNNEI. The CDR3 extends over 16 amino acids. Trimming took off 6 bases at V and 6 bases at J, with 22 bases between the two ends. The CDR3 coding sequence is TGTGCCAGCAGCCCGGGCCGACAGAGAGGCATCGATACGCAGTATTTT. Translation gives CASSPGRQRGIDTQYF.

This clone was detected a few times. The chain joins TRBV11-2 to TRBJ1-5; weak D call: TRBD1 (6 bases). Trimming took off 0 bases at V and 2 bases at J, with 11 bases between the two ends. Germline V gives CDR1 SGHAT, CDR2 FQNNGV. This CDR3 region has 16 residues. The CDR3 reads CASSLDGRGGNQPQHF. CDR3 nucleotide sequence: TGTGCCAGCAGCTTAGATGGCAGGGGTGGCAATCAGCCCCAGCATTTT.

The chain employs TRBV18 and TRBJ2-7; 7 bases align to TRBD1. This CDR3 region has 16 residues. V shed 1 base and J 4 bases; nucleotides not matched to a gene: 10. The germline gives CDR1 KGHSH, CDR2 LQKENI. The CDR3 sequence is CASSPLIGTDQYEQYF. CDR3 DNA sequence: TGTGCCAGCTCACCACTAATTGGGACAGATCAATACGAGCAGTACTTC.

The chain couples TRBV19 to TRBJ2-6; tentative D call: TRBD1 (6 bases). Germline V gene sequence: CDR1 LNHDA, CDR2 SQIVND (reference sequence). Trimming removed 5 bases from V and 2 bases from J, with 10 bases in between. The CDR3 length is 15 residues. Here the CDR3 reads CASSFEGAGANVLTF. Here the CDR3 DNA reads TGTGCCAGTAGTTTTGAGGGGGCTGGGGCCAACGTCCTGACTTTC. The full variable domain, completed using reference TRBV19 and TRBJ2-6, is DGGITQSPKYLFRKEGQNVTLSCEQNLNHDAMYWYRQDPGQGLRLIYYSQIVNDFQKGDIAEGYSVSREKKESFPLTVTSAQKNPTAFYLCASSFEGAGANVLTFGAGSRLTVL.

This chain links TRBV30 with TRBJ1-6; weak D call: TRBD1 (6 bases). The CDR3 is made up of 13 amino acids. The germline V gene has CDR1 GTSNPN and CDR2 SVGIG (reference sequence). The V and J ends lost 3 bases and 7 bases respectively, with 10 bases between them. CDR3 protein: CAWSLQGNSPLHF. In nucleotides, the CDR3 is TGTGCCTGGAGCCTACAGGGAAATTCACCCCTCCACTTT.

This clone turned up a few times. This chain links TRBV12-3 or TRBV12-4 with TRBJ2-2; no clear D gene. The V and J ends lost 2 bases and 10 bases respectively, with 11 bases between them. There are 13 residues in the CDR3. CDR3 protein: CASSLLRQSELFF. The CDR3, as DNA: TGTGCCAGCAGTTTATTGCGACAATCGGAGCTGTTTTTT.

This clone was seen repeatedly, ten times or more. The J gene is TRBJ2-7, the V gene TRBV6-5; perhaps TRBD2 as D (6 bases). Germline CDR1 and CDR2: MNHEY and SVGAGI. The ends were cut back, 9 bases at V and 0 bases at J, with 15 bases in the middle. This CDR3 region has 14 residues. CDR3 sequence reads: CASRLDQSSYEQYF. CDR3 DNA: TGTGCCAGTCGACTAGATCAATCCTCCTACGAGCAGTACTTC.

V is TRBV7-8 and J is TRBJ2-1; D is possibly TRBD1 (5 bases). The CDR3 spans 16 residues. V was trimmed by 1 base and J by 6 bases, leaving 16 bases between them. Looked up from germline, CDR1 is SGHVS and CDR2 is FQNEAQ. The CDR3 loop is CASSLGVRAGRNEQFF. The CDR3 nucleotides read TGTGCCAGCAGCTTAGGCGTCAGGGCCGGACGCAATGAGCAGTTCTTC.

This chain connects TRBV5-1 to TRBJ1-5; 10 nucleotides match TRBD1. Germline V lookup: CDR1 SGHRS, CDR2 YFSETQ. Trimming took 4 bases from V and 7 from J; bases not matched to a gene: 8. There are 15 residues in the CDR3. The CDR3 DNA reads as TGCGCCAGCAGCCCCGGACAGGGGGGAGGGCAGCCCCAGCATTTT. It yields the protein CASSPGQGGGQPQHF.

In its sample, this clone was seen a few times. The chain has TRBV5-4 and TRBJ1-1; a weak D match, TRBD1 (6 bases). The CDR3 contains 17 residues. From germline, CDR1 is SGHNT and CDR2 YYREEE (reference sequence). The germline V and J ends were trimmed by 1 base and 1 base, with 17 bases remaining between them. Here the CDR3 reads CASSLWGRENTNTEAFF. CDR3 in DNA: TGTGCCAGCAGCTTGTGGGGGCGGGAGAATACGAACACTGAAGCTTTCTTT.

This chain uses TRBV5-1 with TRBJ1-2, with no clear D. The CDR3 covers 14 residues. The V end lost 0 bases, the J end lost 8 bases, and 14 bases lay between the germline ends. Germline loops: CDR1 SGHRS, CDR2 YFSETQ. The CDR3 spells CASSLARGEDGYTF. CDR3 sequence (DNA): TGCGCCAGCAGCTTGGCCCGGGGTGAGGACGGCTACACCTTC.

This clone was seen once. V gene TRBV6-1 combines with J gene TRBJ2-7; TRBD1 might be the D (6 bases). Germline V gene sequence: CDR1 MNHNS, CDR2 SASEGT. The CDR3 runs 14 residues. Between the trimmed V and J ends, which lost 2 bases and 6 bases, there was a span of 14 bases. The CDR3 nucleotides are TGTGCCAGCAGTGAACCAGGGGCCTTCGCCGAGCAGTACTTC. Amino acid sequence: CASSEPGAFAEQYF.